Each of the 32 T cell receptor beta chains below was sequenced from the same sample in a study of Ad26.COV2.S vaccination and SARS-CoV-2 variants (dated by TCRdb to the early 2020s). Libraries were built with the immunoSEQ multiplex PCR assay. TCRdb re-hosts the immuneACCESS table, in-frame sequences only. Its copies lack some clones; in the studies checked, an unresolved V gene accounts for under half of them, and the cause for the rest is not known. This sample gives around 420,000 clones in total; around 89% of them show up just once. The ten largest make up 3.6% of the sample. This specimen's treatment or condition label, interpreted: some 20 received Ad26.COV2.S at low or high dose, single or two shots; about 5 received placebo; per-sample allocation not given. For vaccine and placebo recipients, repertoires were sequenced using samples collected on day 63 after the first injection. Source: peripheral blood, taken in a trial of Ad26.COV2.S vaccine versus placebo. Every receptor here comes from a person aged 18-65 years who received the Ad26.COV2.S COVID-19 vaccine or a placebo.

This clone has just one count. The CDR3 spells CASTGLNEKLFF. CDR3 DNA sequence: TGCGCTTCTACAGGATTAAATGAAAAACTGTTTTTT. V gene TRBV29-1 combines with J gene TRBJ1-4; the D gene is possibly TRBD1 (5 bases). CDR3 length equals 12 residues. The V gene's germline CDR1 is SQVTM and CDR2 ANQGSEA.

V gene TRBV13 combines with J gene TRBJ2-3; D is unclear. CDR1 and CDR2 (germline): PRHDT, FYEKMQ (reference sequence). Between the trimmed V and J ends, which lost 3 bases and 0 bases, there was a span of 7 bases. This CDR3 has 14 amino acids. The CDR3 coding sequence is TGTGCCAGCAGCTTTCCGACTAGCACAGATACGCAGTATTTT. Translation: CASSFPTSTDTQYF.

This chain connects TRBV3-1 (or the pseudogene TRBV3-2) to TRBJ1-3; unclear D gene. The CDR3 loop spans 15 amino acids. Germline CDR1 LGHDT, CDR2 YNNKEL (reference sequence). V was cut by 5 bases and J by 3 bases, with 14 bases left in between. CDR3 amino acids: CASSDRRALGNTIYF. Here the CDR3 DNA reads TGTGCCAGCAGCGACCGACGGGCACTTGGAAACACCATATATTTT.

The V call is TRBV2, the J call TRBJ1-1, with unresolved D. With 3 bases removed from V and 4 bases from J, the gap between germline ends came to 12 bases. Germline values: CDR1 SNHLY, CDR2 FYNNEI. The CDR3 covers 14 residues. CDR3 nucleotide sequence: TGTGCCAGCAGTGAGGACTCCAGTCCCACTGAAGCTTTCTTT. Its protein product is CASSEDSSPTEAFF.

The genes are TRBV11-2 and TRBJ1-4, with D perhaps TRBD1 (5 bases). The germline gives CDR1 SGHAT, CDR2 FQNNGV. The CDR3 is made up of 16 amino acids. V was clipped by 4 bases and J by 2 bases, with 14 bases between them. The CDR3 nucleotides read TGTGCCAGCAGCTCTCTCACAGGAATCACTAATGAAAAACTGTTTTTT. It specifies CASSSLTGITNEKLFF.

CDR3: CASSLVEGIYNEQFF. The CDR3 DNA reads as TGCGCCAGCAGCTTGGTGGAGGGGATATACAATGAGCAGTTCTTC. The rearrangement links TRBV5-1 to TRBJ2-1, with D possibly matching TRBD2 (6 bases). Germline CDR1 reads SGHRS; CDR2 reads YFSETQ. V lost 0 bases, J lost 4 bases, and 11 bases lay in between. The CDR3 is 15 residues long.

The rearrangement joins TRBV19 to TRBJ1-1; 7 bases match TRBD1. V lost 8 bases to trimming and J lost 6 bases; unmatched junction nucleotides: 6. Germline values: CDR1 LNHDA, CDR2 SQIVND (reference sequence). The CDR3 extends over 12 amino acids. CDR3 nucleotides: TGTGCCAGTTCCCAGGGGGGACCTGAAGCTTTCTTT. Translated: CASSQGGPEAFF.

The J gene is TRBJ2-7, the V gene TRBV5-1; TRBD2 matches 10 bases. This CDR3 comprises 16 residues. The V gene end was trimmed by 3 bases and the J gene end by 2 bases; junction bases not matched to a gene: 8. Looked up from germline, CDR1 is SGHRS and CDR2 is YFSETQ. Here the CDR3 DNA reads TGCGCCAGCAGCTCGAAGTCAGCGGGGGGGACCTACGAGCAGTACTTC. Translated, it gives CASSSKSAGGTYEQYF.

The gene calls are TRBV18 and TRBJ2-1; possible D gene TRBD2, 5 bases. V lost 2 bases and J lost 6, with 11 bases in between. This CDR3 is 14 amino acids long. Looked up from germline, CDR1 is KGHSH and CDR2 is LQKENI. In nucleotides, the CDR3 is TGTGCCAGCTCACCAGACCCCGCGGGCAATGAGCAGTTCTTC. Translation: CASSPDPAGNEQFF.

V is TRBV19 and J is TRBJ1-1, with D possibly TRBD1 on 5 matching bases. From germline, CDR1 is LNHDA and CDR2 SQIVND (reference sequence). This CDR3 is 10 amino acids long. Trimming cost V 10 bases and J 11 bases, with 14 bases left between them. DNA for the CDR3: TGTGCCACTCTCGGGGGACGGGCTTTCTTT. This encodes CATLGGRAFF.

The chain uses TRBV24-1 and TRBJ1-2; the D is unclear. With 4 bases removed from V and 4 bases from J, the gap between germline ends came to 18 bases. Per the germline V gene, CDR1 is KGHDR and CDR2 is SFDVKD. This CDR3 spans 16 amino acids. DNA for the CDR3: TGTGCCACCAGTGACCCCGCCCCCTCGCCTTTCTATGGCTACACCTTC. Its protein product is CATSDPAPSPFYGYTF.

The DNA for the CDR3 is TGTGCCAGCAGCGTAGGGACAGGGGGCTCTAATTCACCCCTCCACTTT. Protein: CASSVGTGGSNSPLHF. V usage is TRBV9 and J usage is TRBJ1-6; 11 nucleotides agree with TRBD1. Germline CDR1 is SGDLS and CDR2 is YYNGEE. V lost 0 bases to trimming and J lost 6 bases; unmatched junction nucleotides: 2. This CDR3 has 16 amino acids. Based on the CDR3 plus reference TRBV9 and TRBJ1-6, the full variable domain is DSGVTQTPKHLITATGQRVTLRCSPRSGDLSVYWYQQSLDQGLQFLIQYYNGEERAKGNILERFSAQQFPDLHSELNLSSLELGDSALYFCASSVGTGGSNSPLHFGNGTRLTVT.

Turning to this clone: The identical CDR3 is also encoded by other nucleotide sequences in the sample. The J gene is TRBJ2-7, the V gene TRBV7-6; TRBD1 matches 10 bases. V lost 4 bases and J lost 3; bases outside the gene matches: 3. The germline V gene encodes CDR1 SGHVS and CDR2 FNYEAQ. This CDR3 region has 14 residues. The CDR3 here is CASSSGQGVYEQYF. The CDR3 DNA follows: TGTGCCAGCAGCTCCGGACAGGGGGTCTACGAGCAGTACTTC.

J is TRBJ1-2 and V is TRBV13, with 7 positions matching TRBD1. This CDR3 comprises 15 residues. The V and J ends lost 4 bases and 4 bases, in that order; junction bases with no gene match: 9. The V gene's germline CDR1 is PRHDT and CDR2 FYEKMQ (reference sequence). The CDR3 sequence: CASSSRDRKRYGYTF. For the CDR3, the DNA is TGTGCCAGCAGCTCCCGGGACAGAAAACGCTATGGCTACACCTTC.

V gene TRBV6-5 combines with J gene TRBJ2-7; TRBD1 agrees at 10 bases. Germline V lookup: CDR1 MNHEY, CDR2 SVGAGI. The junction had 5 bases not matched to a gene; V was cut back by 5 bases and J by 4 bases. This CDR3 is 14 amino acids long. The CDR3 coding sequence is TGTGCCAGCAGTCCGACAGGGGGCCGGTACGAGCAGTACTTC. Protein sequence: CASSPTGGRYEQYF.

V is TRBV5-1 and J is TRBJ2-1, with a possible D match to TRBD2 (6 bases). Trimming left V 1 base short and J 4 bases short, with 12 bases between. The CDR3 extends over 15 amino acids. CDR1 and CDR2 from the germline V gene are SGHRS and YFSETQ. The CDR3 reads CASSLTGSPYNEQFF. As DNA, the CDR3 is TGCGCCAGCAGCTTGACCGGGAGCCCTTACAATGAGCAGTTCTTC.

The chain joins TRBV15 to TRBJ1-4; 7 nucleotides agree with TRBD1. The germline V gene encodes CDR1 LNHNV and CDR2 YYDKDF (reference sequence). CDR3 length: 15 amino acids. Germline trimming cut 4 bases from V and 4 bases from J; bases unmatched to any gene: 6. DNA for the CDR3: TGTGCCACCAGCACGAAACAGGGGAGTAATGAAAAACTGTTTTTT. Translation: CATSTKQGSNEKLFF.

This sequence joins TRBV4-1 and TRBJ1-3; 7 bases are a match to TRBD1. Germline V gene data show CDR1 as MGHRA and CDR2 as YSYEKL. The CDR3 loop spans 18 amino acids. V was clipped by 4 bases and J by 6 bases; unmatched bases: 18. In DNA, the CDR3 is TGCGCCAGCAGCCGCGACACCGGGACAGAGTCTCTGGCAAACACCATATATTTT. It yields the protein CASSRDTGTESLANTIYF.

The V gene is TRBV2, the J gene TRBJ2-3; D perhaps matches TRBD2 (5 bases). The CDR3 extends over 16 amino acids. V was shortened by 0 bases and J by 2 bases, with 12 bases between the two germline ends. Germline V gives CDR1 SNHLY, CDR2 FYNNEI. The CDR3 region is CASSEAPGLLTDTQYF. The CDR3 DNA sequence: TGTGCCAGCAGTGAAGCGCCCGGACTCCTCACAGATACGCAGTATTTT. The entire variable domain, with the rest obtained from reference TRBV2 and TRBJ2-3, is as follows: EPEVTQTPSHQVTQMGQEVILRCVPISNHLYFYWYRQILGQKVEFLVSFYNNEISEKSEIFDDQFSVERPDGSNFTLKIRSTKLEDSAMYFCASSEAPGLLTDTQYFGPGTRLTVL.

The chain has TRBV2 and TRBJ1-4; a possible D gene is TRBD1 (5 bases). The CDR3 sequence is 14 residues long. Germline CDR1 and CDR2: SNHLY and FYNNEI. V dropped 5 bases and J dropped 4 bases, with 11 bases sitting between them. CDR3 loop: CASSIDSLNEKLFF. In DNA form, the CDR3 reads TGTGCCAGCAGTATCGACAGCCTTAATGAAAAACTGTTTTTT. The complete variable domain, with remaining parts taken from reference TRBV2 and TRBJ1-4, reads EPEVTQTPSHQVTQMGQEVILRCVPISNHLYFYWYRQILGQKVEFLVSFYNNEISEKSEIFDDQFSVERPDGSNFTLKIRSTKLEDSAMYFCASSIDSLNEKLFFGSGTQLSVL.

This clone was recorded a few times. The chain has TRBV18 and TRBJ2-3; no clear D. The germline V gene has CDR1 KGHSH and CDR2 LQKENI. This CDR3 contains 13 residues. V lost 2 bases and J 0 bases, leaving 3 bases between the germline ends. CDR3 DNA sequence: TGTGCCAGCTCACCAGAAAGCACAGATACGCAGTATTTT. Translation: CASSPESTDTQYF.

This clone was picked up a small number of times. The rearrangement uses TRBV27 and TRBJ1-6, with D tentatively TRBD1 (6 bases). The CDR3 has 16 amino acids. The V end lost 4 bases, the J end lost 8 bases, and 18 bases lay between the germline ends. Per germline, CDR1 MNHEY and CDR2 SMNVEV (reference sequence). CDR3 region: CASSYPRGGTYSPLHF. The CDR3 DNA reads as TGTGCCAGCAGTTACCCCCGGGGGGGGACATATTCACCCCTCCACTTT.

The chain couples TRBV7-2 to TRBJ1-2, with D unclear. This CDR3 is built from 15 residues. Germline-derived CDR1 and CDR2 are SGHTA and FQGNSA. The V end lost 1 base, the J end lost 2 bases, and 11 bases lay between the germline ends. The DNA of the CDR3 is TGTGCCAGCAGCTTAGGTCTTGCCCTAAACTATGGCTACACCTTC. It is translated as CASSLGLALNYGYTF.

The CDR3 DNA follows: TGTGCCAGCATGGGGAAGACAGGAGCAACTAATGAAAAACTGTTTTTT. Its protein is CASMGKTGATNEKLFF. The chain uses TRBV28 and TRBJ1-4; D is perhaps TRBD1 (6 bases). Germline loops: CDR1 MDHEN, CDR2 SYDVKM. The V and J ends lost 7 bases and 0 bases respectively, with 15 bases between them. The CDR3 length is 16 residues.

The genes are TRBV3-1 (or the pseudogene TRBV3-2) and TRBJ2-5, with D perhaps TRBD1 (6 bases). Germline-derived CDR1 and CDR2 are LGHDT and YNNKEL (reference sequence). The CDR3 runs to 15 residues. Trimming cost V 4 bases and J 5 bases, with 17 bases left between them. CDR3 residues: CASSRPQGMKETQYF. The CDR3 nucleotides read TGTGCCAGCAGCCGTCCACAGGGAATGAAGGAGACCCAGTACTTC.

The V gene is TRBV5-1, the J gene TRBJ2-1, with a possible D match to TRBD1 (6 bases). The V gene lost 7 bases and the J gene lost 4 bases, with 12 bases spanning the gap. Per the germline V gene, CDR1 is SGHRS and CDR2 is YFSETQ. There are 13 residues in the CDR3. The CDR3 loop is CASSTGLYNEQFF. The CDR3 nucleotides read TGCGCCAGCTCCACAGGGTTATACAATGAGCAGTTCTTC.

The chain combines TRBV28 with TRBJ2-7, with D tentatively TRBD2 (5 bases). This CDR3 comprises 13 residues. CDR1 is MDHEN and CDR2 is SYDVKM in the germline V gene. Deletions cut 4 bases from V and 0 bases from J, with 7 bases between. In DNA, the CDR3 is TGTGCCAGCAGTTCGGAGGACTCCTACGAGCAGTACTTC. Translation gives CASSSEDSYEQYF.

The rearrangement links TRBV5-8 to TRBJ2-7, with D perhaps TRBD1 or TRBD2 (6 bases each). The CDR3 contains 13 residues. Germline V gene data show CDR1 as SGHTS and CDR2 as YDEGEE. The CDR3, as DNA: TGTGAGGGGGGTTACAGGGACCCCTACGAGCAGTACTTC. Translating gives CEGGYRDPYEQYF.

The rearrangement uses TRBV11-2 and TRBJ2-1; 9 bases line up with TRBD1. The length of the CDR3 is 15 residues. Trimming cost V 5 bases and J 1 base; bases outside gene matches: 3. Germline CDR1 reads SGHAT; CDR2 reads FQNNGV. The CDR3, as DNA: TGTGCCAGCAGCGGAGGGACAGGGTCCTACAATGAGCAGTTCTTC. Residues: CASSGGTGSYNEQFF. The entire variable domain, with the rest obtained from reference TRBV11-2 and TRBJ2-1, is as follows: EAGVAQSPRYKIIEKRQSVAFWCNPISGHATLYWYQQILGQGPKLLIQFQNNGVVDDSQLPKDRFSAERLKGVDSTLKIQPAKLEDSAVYLCASSGGTGSYNEQFFGPGTRLTVL.

The CDR3, as DNA: TGTGCCTGGAGTGAGGTGGGGGCCCACCGTGGCTACACCTTC. Encoded protein: CAWSEVGAHRGYTF. The chain recombines TRBV30 with TRBJ1-2, with D possibly matching TRBD1 (6 bases). Germline V gene data show CDR1 as GTSNPN and CDR2 as SVGIG (reference sequence). The CDR3 consists of 14 residues. Between the trimmed V and J ends, which lost 1 base and 7 bases, there was a span of 16 bases.

In nucleotides, the CDR3 is TGTGCCAGCAGCTTAAGTAGGGGACTACAAGAGACCCAGTACTTC. Its protein is CASSLSRGLQETQYF. The chain recombines TRBV7-9 with TRBJ2-5; TRBD2 matches at 7 bases. The CDR3 covers 15 residues. Germline CDR1 reads SEHNR; CDR2 reads FQNEAQ (reference sequence). V was pared by 2 bases and J by 2 bases, with 5 bases of the junction left unmatched.

The chain recombines TRBV6-2 or TRBV6-3 with TRBJ2-5; 7 bases match TRBD1. Germline V gene data show CDR1 as MNHEY and CDR2 as SVGEGT. This CDR3 spans 14 amino acids. Losses at the gene ends were 5 bases for V and 4 bases for J; bases not matched to a gene: 7. The chain's CDR3 is CASSTGTEAETQYF. Written as DNA, the CDR3 is TGTGCCAGCAGTACAGGGACAGAGGCAGAGACCCAGTACTTC.